The source of this TCR beta chain is a study of PD-1 blockade in classical Hodgkin lymphoma. Clones were read by immunoSEQ multiplex PCR, and TCRdb kept only the in-frame ones, dropping some. The table has about 21,000 clones, more than 70% seen once. Time point of the sample: cycle 4 day 1 (C4D1), after more than five weeks of nivolumab. Each of the patients experienced relapse following autologous stem cell transplantation, and their brentuximab vedotin exposure differed. CDR3 length: 15 residues. In germline, CDR1 is KGHSH, CDR2 LQKENI. The V gene end was trimmed by 3 bases and the J gene end by 0 bases; junction bases not matched to a gene: 5. Concerning this clone: The antigen is not known.

Study results and caveats: Exclusion applied to patients who initiated nivolumab less than 1 year following ASCT.

V gene TRBV18 combines with J gene TRBJ2-7; TRBD2 aligns across 7 bases. Source: peripheral blood mononuclear cells (PBMCs), taken before the fourth cycle of nivolumab. The source is a human donor with classical Hodgkin lymphoma. In DNA form, the CDR3 reads TGTGCCAGCTCACCCTTAGCGGGTACCTCCTACGAGCAGTACTTC. Encoded protein: CASSPLAGTSYEQYF.